This TCR beta chain was retrieved from a study of human T cells and chemical hapten exposure. On the study more broadly: Yields of TCR per sample differed, chiefly owing to small differences in pooled library volume. Study conclusions and caveats: Positive correlation was observed between PT1 expanded TCR counts and patch test score. Controls had significantly fewer large CDR3 similarity clusters than were formed by expanded TCRs.

Time point specified: pre-sensitization, week 0. Treatment noted: therapeutic diphenylcyclopropenone sensitization with weekly scalp DPC. TCRdb analysed the RACE reads with MiXCR anew, one entry per CDR3 protein. This table holds fewer than 300,000 distinct CDR3 sequences, over 8% found once. CDR3 size: 14 residues. Germline V CDR1 and CDR2: DFQATT, SNEGSKA (reference sequence). This clonotype was observed a handful of times. No antigen is known for it. The receptor was derived from a woman in her forties with alopecia areata. Some clones in this sample may be carry-over from other donors' samples. The J gene is TRBJ1-3, the V gene TRBV20-1, with D perhaps TRBD1 (5 bases). The source material was whole blood, sampled in connection with sensitization to the hapten diphenylcyclopropenone (DPC). The CDR3, as DNA: TGCAGCGCCGGGGGAACTGATTCTGGAAACACCATATATTTT. Protein product: CSAGGTDSGNTIYF.